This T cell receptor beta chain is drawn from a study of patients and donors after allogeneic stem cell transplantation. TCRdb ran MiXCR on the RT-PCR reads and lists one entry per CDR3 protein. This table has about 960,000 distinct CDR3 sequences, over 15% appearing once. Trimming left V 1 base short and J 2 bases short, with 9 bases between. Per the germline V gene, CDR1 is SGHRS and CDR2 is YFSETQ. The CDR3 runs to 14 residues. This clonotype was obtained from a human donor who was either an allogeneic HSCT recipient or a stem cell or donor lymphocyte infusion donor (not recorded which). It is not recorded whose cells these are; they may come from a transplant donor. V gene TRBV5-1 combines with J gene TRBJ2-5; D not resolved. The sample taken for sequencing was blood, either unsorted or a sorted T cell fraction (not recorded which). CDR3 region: CASSLSGDQETQYF. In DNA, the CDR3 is TGCGCCAGCAGCTTGTCTGGGGATCAAGAGACCCAGTACTTC.